The present entry profiles one T cell receptor beta chain with its context. V was pared by 2 bases and J by 1 base, with 19 bases between. Germline assignment: CDR1 SGHDT and CDR2 YYEEEE. This CDR3 contains 17 residues. An amount of RNA that ranged from about 0.45 to 1 ug was reverse transcribed with random hexamers. TCRdb re-called the immunoSEQ multiplex PCR reads through MiXCR, storing one row per CDR3 protein. This table holds around 220,000 distinct CDR3 sequences, roughly 92% found once. Sequencing of TCR beta was carried out in blood CD8+ and CD4+ T cells. The data belong to a study of CD8 T cells in Susac syndrome.

The V and J genes are TRBV5-6 and TRBJ2-7, with D maybe TRBD2 (6 bases). The source material was CD8+ T cells from PBMCs. This receptor was taken from a human donor with multiple sclerosis. CDR3 bases: TGTGCCAGCAGCTTAGGGAGGCTGGGGACCTCTTCCTACGAGCAGTACTTC. Its protein product is CASSLGRLGTSSYEQYF.